These 20 T cell receptor beta chains originate from one sample sequenced in a study of blood T cell repertoires in COVID-19. Libraries were prepared by immunoSEQ multiplex PCR; TCRdb keeps only in-frame clonotypes and omits some of them. The table lists under 300,000 clones, 85% to 90% of them singletons. Sequenced sample: PBMCs or T cells enriched from blood (not recorded which). Receptors were obtained from a man aged 18 to 29 who had recovered from COVID-19.

The chain carries TRBV27 and TRBJ2-1; D is unclear. The V end was cut by 2 bases, the J end by 5 bases, with 10 bases between. Germline values: CDR1 MNHEY, CDR2 SMNVEV (reference sequence). The CDR3 spans 14 residues. CDR3 protein: CASSLSARNNEQFF. The CDR3 DNA reads TGTGCCAGCAGTTTAAGTGCGAGAAACAATGAGCAGTTCTTC.

This clone was observed once. This chain uses TRBV11-2 with TRBJ2-3; 8 bases agree with TRBD2. The CDR3 contains 15 residues. Trimming took 0 bases from V and 5 from J; bases not matched to a gene: 4. From germline, CDR1 is SGHAT and CDR2 FQNNGV. The CDR3 DNA sequence: TGTGCCAGCAGCTTAGAGGGGACTAGTAAAGATACGCAGTATTTT. This translates into CASSLEGTSKDTQYF.

The chain uses TRBV19 and TRBJ1-1; D is unresolved. Germline CDR1 LNHDA, CDR2 SQIVND (reference sequence). Deletions cut 1 base from V and 4 bases from J, with 10 bases between. There are 14 residues in the CDR3. The chain's CDR3 is CASSIGEGITEAFF. The DNA for the CDR3 is TGTGCCAGTAGTATAGGGGAGGGAATCACTGAAGCTTTCTTT.

This clone was detected a few times. The chain recombines TRBV11-2 with TRBJ2-1; tentative D call: TRBD1 (5 bases). V gave up 3 bases and J gave up 8 bases, with 17 bases separating them. There are 15 residues in the CDR3. Germline values: CDR1 SGHAT, CDR2 FQNNGV. The CDR3 bases are TGTGCCAGCAGCTTCTTCCAGGGAATCGCGGATGAGCAGTTCTTC. It yields the protein CASSFFQGIADEQFF.

The CDR3 is CASNRGQGGGSPLHF. The CDR3 nucleotides read TGCGCCAGCAATCGGGGACAGGGCGGCGGTTCACCCCTCCACTTT. The chain combines TRBV5-1 with TRBJ1-6; TRBD1 agrees at 9 bases. V dropped 6 bases and J dropped 9; count of bases not matched to a gene: 10. Germline V gene sequence: CDR1 SGHRS, CDR2 YFSETQ. CDR3 length equals 15 residues.

This rearrangement joins TRBV6-1 to TRBJ2-7; 8 bases align to TRBD1. The CDR3 contains 14 residues. V dropped 3 bases and J dropped 3; count of bases not matched to a gene: 4. Germline V lookup: CDR1 MNHNS, CDR2 SASEGT. The chain's CDR3 is CASSDLTGGYEQYF. CDR3 in DNA: TGTGCCAGCAGTGATCTAACAGGGGGCTACGAGCAGTACTTC.

This CDR3 is CASSGTGATYEQYF. The CDR3 DNA follows: TGCGCCAGCAGCGGGACAGGGGCGACCTACGAGCAGTACTTC. The chain uses TRBV5-1 and TRBJ2-7; 10 bases map to TRBD1. CDR1 SGHRS and CDR2 YFSETQ come from the germline V gene. V gave up 4 bases and J gave up 2 bases; unmatched junction bases: 3. This CDR3 contains 14 residues.

This chain uses TRBV9 with TRBJ2-5; D is uncertain. Germline loops: CDR1 SGDLS, CDR2 YYNGEE. The CDR3 spans 14 residues. V shed 0 bases and J shed 1 base, with 7 bases lying between them. The CDR3 nucleotides read TGTGCCAGCAGCGTAGGAGGCCGCCAAGAGACCCAGTACTTC. Its protein is CASSVGGRQETQYF.

Worth noting for this clone: The limits of the CDR3 on the DNA are not certain, so only TCRdb's listed CDR3 is given. The chain couples TRBV28 to TRBJ2-4; TRBD2 is taken as the D call from the table, unchecked against the DNA. A total of 18 residues make up the CDR3, ends included. Germline values: CDR1 MDHEN, CDR2 SYDVKM. CDR3: CASSLFGLGTGGKSVLYF.

This chain joins TRBV2 and TRBJ2-2, with 9 bases that match TRBD1. The germline CDR1 and CDR2 sequences are SNHLY and FYNNEI. The CDR3 is 15 residues long. Germline trimming cut 2 bases from V and 5 bases from J; bases unmatched to any gene: 3. The CDR3 region is CASSETGQGTGELFF. As DNA, the CDR3 is TGTGCCAGCAGTGAAACGGGACAGGGAACCGGGGAGCTGTTTTTT.

Here the CDR3 reads CASSPGAGTGNTIYF. The CDR3 nucleotides read TGTGCCAGCTCACCAGGGGCAGGTACTGGAAACACCATATATTTT. This rearrangement joins TRBV18 to TRBJ1-3, with D tentatively TRBD1 (5 bases). This CDR3 is 15 amino acids long. CDR1 is KGHSH, CDR2 LQKENI, per germline. V shed 2 bases and J shed 2 bases, with 10 bases lying between them.

The rearrangement joins TRBV12-3 or TRBV12-4 to TRBJ2-7; tentative D call: TRBD2 (5 bases). The CDR3 extends over 13 amino acids. V gave up 5 bases and J gave up 6 bases, with 14 bases separating them. CDR3 sequence (DNA): TGTGCCAGCAGTCTTTTTTCACGGGGCGAGCAGTACTTC. Its translation is CASSLFSRGEQYF.

V usage is TRBV7-6 and J usage is TRBJ2-7; D unresolved. CDR3 length equals 15 residues. Germline CDR1 is SGHVS and CDR2 is FNYEAQ. Between the trimmed V and J ends, which lost 3 bases and 6 bases, there was a span of 18 bases. The CDR3 protein is CASSLLGPPGGEQYF. DNA of the CDR3: TGTGCCAGCAGCTTGCTAGGTCCCCCGGGTGGCGAGCAGTACTTC.

The chain has TRBV7-8 and TRBJ2-7, with D possibly being TRBD2 (5 bases). CDR3 size: 13 residues. Per germline, CDR1 SGHVS and CDR2 FQNEAQ. Trimming removed 5 bases at V and 0 bases at J, with 8 bases between. The CDR3 spells CASSLGDSYEQYF. CDR3 nucleotides: TGTGCCAGCAGCCTCGGGGACTCCTACGAGCAGTACTTC.

The chain links TRBV14 to TRBJ1-3; D remains unclear. The CDR3 has 14 residues. Germline V gene sequence: CDR1 SGHDN, CDR2 FVKESK. V gave up 0 bases and J gave up 4 bases, with 7 bases separating them. CDR3 sequence: CASSQDNRGNTIYF. CDR3 sequence (DNA): TGTGCCAGCAGCCAAGATAACAGAGGAAACACCATATATTTT.

CDR3 coding DNA: TGTGCCAGCAGCTACCAGGGGGCTCCCGGGGAGCTGTTTTTT. Protein: CASSYQGAPGELFF. The V and J genes are TRBV7-2 and TRBJ2-2; 8 bases align to TRBD1. This CDR3 contains 14 residues. V lost 4 bases, J lost 6 bases, and 4 bases stayed unmatched. Germline lookup yields CDR1 SGHTA and CDR2 FQGNSA. Variable domain in full (rest from reference TRBV7-2 and TRBJ2-2): GAGVSQSPSNKVTEKGKDVELRCDPISGHTALYWYRQSLGQGLEFLIYFQGNSAPDKSGLPSDRFSAERTGGSVSTLTIQRTQQEDSAVYLCASSYQGAPGELFFGEGSRLTVL.

The V gene is TRBV10-2, the J gene TRBJ2-5; 9 positions agree with TRBD2. The germline gives CDR1 WSHSY, CDR2 SAAADI. The CDR3 runs 15 residues. J was trimmed by 5 bases and V by 4 bases; bases with no gene match: 8. This CDR3 reads CASSGGSGGVETQYF. CDR3 in DNA: TGCGCCAGCAGTGGTGGTAGCGGGGGTGTGGAGACCCAGTACTTC.

This chain links TRBV3-1 (or the pseudogene TRBV3-2) with TRBJ2-7, with 8 positions matching TRBD1. The trim removed 1 base at V and 2 bases at J, leaving 4 bases unmatched. The germline CDR1 and CDR2 sequences are LGHDT and YNNKEL (reference sequence). CDR3 length: 15 amino acids. The DNA of the CDR3 is TGTGCCAGCAGCCAAGTGGGACAGGCGCCCTACGAGCAGTACTTC. Translating gives CASSQVGQAPYEQYF.

This clone was counted between two and nine times. The chain couples TRBV7-9 to TRBJ1-1, with D possibly matching TRBD1 (6 bases). The CDR3 runs 13 residues. Trimming left V 4 bases short and J 5 bases short, with 11 bases between. Germline CDR1 SEHNR, CDR2 FQNEAQ (reference sequence). The CDR3 DNA is TGTGCCAGCAGCTGGGAGGGGGGAACTGAAGCTTTCTTT. Amino acid sequence: CASSWEGGTEAFF.

A few counts support this clone. The chain has TRBV19 and TRBJ1-1; tentative D call: TRBD1 (5 bases). V lost 6 bases and J lost 0, with 23 bases in between. This CDR3 spans 18 amino acids. Germline CDR1 reads LNHDA; CDR2 reads SQIVND (reference sequence). This chain's CDR3 is CASRSGPGRVNLNTEAFF. DNA for the CDR3: TGTGCCAGTAGATCTGGCCCGGGCAGGGTCAACCTGAACACTGAAGCTTTCTTT. The full variable domain, completed using reference TRBV19 and TRBJ1-1, is DGGITQSPKYLFRKEGQNVTLSCEQNLNHDAMYWYRQDPGQGLRLIYYSQIVNDFQKGDIAEGYSVSREKKESFPLTVTSAQKNPTAFYLCASRSGPGRVNLNTEAFFGQGTRLTVV.